This entry describes one TCR beta chain. V lost 2 bases and J lost 6, with 8 bases in between. CDR1 SGHNT and CDR2 YYREEE come from the germline V gene (reference sequence). The CDR3 length is 13 residues. The data stem from a study of cytomegalovirus exposure and HLA in healthy donors. PCR amplification relied on 60 Vbeta primers (plus 13 Jbeta primers). Method: immunoSEQ multiplex PCR; TCRdb's copy keeps in-frame clones and lacks some. The sample totals 100,000 to 150,000 clones. Specimen: PBMCs. The receptor comes from a woman aged 40 to 50 in good health and CMV-seropositive. V and J are TRBV5-4 and TRBJ1-4; D unresolved. This CDR3 reads CASSLNVDEKLFF. CDR3 in DNA: TGTGCCAGCAGCTTAAATGTAGATGAAAAACTGTTTTTT.